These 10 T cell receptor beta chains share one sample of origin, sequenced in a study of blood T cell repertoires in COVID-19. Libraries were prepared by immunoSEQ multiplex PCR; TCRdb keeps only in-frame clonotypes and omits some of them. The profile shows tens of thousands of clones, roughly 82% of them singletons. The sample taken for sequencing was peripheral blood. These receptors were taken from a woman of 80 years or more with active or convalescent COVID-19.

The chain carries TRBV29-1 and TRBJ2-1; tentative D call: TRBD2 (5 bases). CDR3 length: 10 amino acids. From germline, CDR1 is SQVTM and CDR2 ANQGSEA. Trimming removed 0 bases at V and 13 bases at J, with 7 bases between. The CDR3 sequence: CSVEDGVQFF. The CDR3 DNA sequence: TGCAGCGTTGAAGACGGGGTCCAGTTCTTC.

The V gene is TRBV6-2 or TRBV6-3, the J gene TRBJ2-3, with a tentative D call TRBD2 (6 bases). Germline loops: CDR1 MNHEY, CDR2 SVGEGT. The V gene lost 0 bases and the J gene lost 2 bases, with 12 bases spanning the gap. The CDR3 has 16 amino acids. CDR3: CASSYSAGKATDTQYF. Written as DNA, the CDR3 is TGTGCCAGCAGTTACTCGGCGGGAAAGGCCACAGATACGCAGTATTTT.

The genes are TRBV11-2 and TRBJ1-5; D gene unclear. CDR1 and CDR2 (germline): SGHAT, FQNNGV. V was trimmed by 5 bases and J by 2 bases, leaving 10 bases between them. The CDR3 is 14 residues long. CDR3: CASSPTVGNQPQHF. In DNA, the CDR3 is TGTGCCAGCAGCCCCACCGTAGGCAATCAGCCCCAGCATTTT.

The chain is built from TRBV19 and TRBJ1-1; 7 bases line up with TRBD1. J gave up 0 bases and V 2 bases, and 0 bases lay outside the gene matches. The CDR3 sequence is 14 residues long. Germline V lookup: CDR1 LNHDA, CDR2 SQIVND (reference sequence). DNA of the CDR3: TGTGCCAGTAGTATAACAGGGGTGAACACTGAAGCTTTCTTT. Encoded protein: CASSITGVNTEAFF.

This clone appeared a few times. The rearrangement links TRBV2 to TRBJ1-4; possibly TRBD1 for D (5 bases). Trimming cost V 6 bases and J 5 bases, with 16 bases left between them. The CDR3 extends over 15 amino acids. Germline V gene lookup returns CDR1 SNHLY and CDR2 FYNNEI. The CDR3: CASSAHTGKNEKLFF. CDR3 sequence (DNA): TGTGCCAGCAGCGCCCATACAGGAAAAAATGAAAAACTGTTTTTT.

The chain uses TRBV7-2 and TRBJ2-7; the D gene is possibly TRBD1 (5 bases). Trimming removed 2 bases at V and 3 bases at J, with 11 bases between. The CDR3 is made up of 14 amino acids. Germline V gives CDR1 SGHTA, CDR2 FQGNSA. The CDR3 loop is CASSLRQINYEQYF. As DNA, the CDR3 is TGTGCCAGCAGCTTAAGACAGATCAACTACGAGCAGTACTTC.

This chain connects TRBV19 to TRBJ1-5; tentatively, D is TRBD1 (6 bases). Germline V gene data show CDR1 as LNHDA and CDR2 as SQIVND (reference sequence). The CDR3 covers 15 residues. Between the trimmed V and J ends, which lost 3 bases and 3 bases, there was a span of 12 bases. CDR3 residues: CASSIPGAFNQPQHF. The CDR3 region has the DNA TGTGCCAGTAGTATCCCAGGGGCCTTCAATCAGCCCCAGCATTTT.

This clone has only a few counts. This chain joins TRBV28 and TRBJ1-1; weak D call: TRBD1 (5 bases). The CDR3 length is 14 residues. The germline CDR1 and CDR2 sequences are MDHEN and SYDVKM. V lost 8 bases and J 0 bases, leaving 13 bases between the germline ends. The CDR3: CASAHGALNTEAFF. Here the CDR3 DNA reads TGTGCCAGCGCCCATGGGGCCTTGAACACTGAAGCTTTCTTT.

The DNA of the CDR3 is TGTGCCAGCAGCCTCCGGGACACTGGCCCCCATGAGCAGTTCTTC. It translates to CASSLRDTGPHEQFF. The gene calls are TRBV11-3 and TRBJ2-1; a weak D match, TRBD1 (6 bases). Trimming took 5 bases from V and 8 from J, leaving 19 bases between them. The CDR3 totals 15 residues. The germline V gene has CDR1 SGHNT and CDR2 YENEEA.

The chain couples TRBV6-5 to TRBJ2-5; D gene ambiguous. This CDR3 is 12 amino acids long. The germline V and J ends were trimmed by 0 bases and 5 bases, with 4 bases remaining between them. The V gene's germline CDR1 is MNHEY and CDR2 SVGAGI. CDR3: CASSYSTETQYF. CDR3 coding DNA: TGTGCCAGCAGTTACTCGACTGAGACCCAGTACTTC.